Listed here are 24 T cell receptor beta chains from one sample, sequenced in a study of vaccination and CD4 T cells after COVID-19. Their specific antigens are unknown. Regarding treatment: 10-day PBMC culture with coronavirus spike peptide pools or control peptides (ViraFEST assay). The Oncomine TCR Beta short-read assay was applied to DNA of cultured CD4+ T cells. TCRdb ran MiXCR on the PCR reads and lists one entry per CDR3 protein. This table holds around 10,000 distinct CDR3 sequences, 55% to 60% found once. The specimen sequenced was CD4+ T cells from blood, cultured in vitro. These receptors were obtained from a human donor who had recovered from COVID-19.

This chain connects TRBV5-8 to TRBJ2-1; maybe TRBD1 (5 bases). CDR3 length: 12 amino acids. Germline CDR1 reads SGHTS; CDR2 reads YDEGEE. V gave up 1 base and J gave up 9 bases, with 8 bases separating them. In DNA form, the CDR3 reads TGTGCCAGCAGCTTGAGGGGTACTGAGCAGTTCTTC. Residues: CASSLRGTEQFF. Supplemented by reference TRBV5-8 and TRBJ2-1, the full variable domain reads EAGVTQSPTHLIKTRGQQATLRCSPISGHTSVYWYQQALGLGLQFLLWYDEGEERNRGNFPPRFSGRQFPNYSSELNVNALELEDSALYLCASSLRGTEQFFGPGTRLTVL.

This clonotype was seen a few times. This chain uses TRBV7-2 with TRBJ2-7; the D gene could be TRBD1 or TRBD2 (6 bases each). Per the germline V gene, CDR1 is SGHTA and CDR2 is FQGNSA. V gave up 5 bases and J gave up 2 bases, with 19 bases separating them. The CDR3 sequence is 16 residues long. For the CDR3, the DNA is TGTGCCAGCAGCCATTACTGGGGGGCGTTCGCCTACGAGCAGTACTTC. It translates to CASSHYWGAFAYEQYF.

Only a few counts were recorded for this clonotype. CDR3 DNA: TGTGCCAGCAGTCTCCGATGGGGGGATAGTAACTACGAGCAGTACTTC. Its translation is CASSLRWGDSNYEQYF. The chain employs TRBV21-1 and TRBJ2-7; the table's D call, TRBD1, has no DNA check behind it. TRBV21-1 is a pseudogene locus. CDR3 length: 16 amino acids.

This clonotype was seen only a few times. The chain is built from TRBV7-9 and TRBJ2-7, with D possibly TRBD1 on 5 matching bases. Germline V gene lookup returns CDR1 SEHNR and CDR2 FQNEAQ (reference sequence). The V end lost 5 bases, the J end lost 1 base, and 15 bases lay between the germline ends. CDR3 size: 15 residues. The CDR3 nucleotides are TGTGCCAGCAGCCATGGGGCTTTATCGTCCTACGAGCAGTACTTC. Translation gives CASSHGALSSYEQYF.

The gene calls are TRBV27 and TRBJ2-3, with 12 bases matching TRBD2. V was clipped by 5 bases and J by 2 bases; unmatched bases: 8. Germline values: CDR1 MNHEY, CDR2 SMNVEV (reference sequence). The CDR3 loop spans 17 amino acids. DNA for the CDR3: TGTGCCAGCAGTCCCAGACTAGCGGGAGAGCCCACAGATACGCAGTATTTT. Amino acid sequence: CASSPRLAGEPTDTQYF.

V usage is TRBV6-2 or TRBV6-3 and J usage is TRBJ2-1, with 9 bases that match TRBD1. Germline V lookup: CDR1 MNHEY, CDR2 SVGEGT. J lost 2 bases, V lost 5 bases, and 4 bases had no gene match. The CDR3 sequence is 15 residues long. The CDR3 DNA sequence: TGTGCCAGCAGTCCCGGGACAGGGACCTACAATGAGCAGTTCTTC. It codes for CASSPGTGTYNEQFF.

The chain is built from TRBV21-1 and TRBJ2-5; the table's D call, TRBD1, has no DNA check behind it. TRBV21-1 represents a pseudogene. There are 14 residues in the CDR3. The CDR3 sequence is CASSKVRGRETQYF. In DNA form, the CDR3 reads TGTGCCAGCAGCAAAGTTCGGGGGCGCGAGACCCAGTACTTC.

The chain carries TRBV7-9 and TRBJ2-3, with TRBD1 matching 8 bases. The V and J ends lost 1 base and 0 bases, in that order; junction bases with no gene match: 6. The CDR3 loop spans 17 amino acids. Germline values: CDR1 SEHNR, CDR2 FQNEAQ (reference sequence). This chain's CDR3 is CASSLEQGDLSTDTQYF. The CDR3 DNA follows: TGTGCCAGCAGCTTAGAACAGGGGGACCTTAGCACAGATACGCAGTATTTT.

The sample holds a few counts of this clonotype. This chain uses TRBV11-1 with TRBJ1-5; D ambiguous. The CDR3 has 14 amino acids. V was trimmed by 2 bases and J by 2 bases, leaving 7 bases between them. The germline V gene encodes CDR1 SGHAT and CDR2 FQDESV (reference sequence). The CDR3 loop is CASSLSGGNQPQHF. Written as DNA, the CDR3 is TGTGCCAGCAGCTTATCGGGAGGCAATCAGCCCCAGCATTTT. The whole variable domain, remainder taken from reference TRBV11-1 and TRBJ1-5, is EAEVAQSPRYKITEKSQAVAFWCDPISGHATLYWYRQILGQGPELLVQFQDESVVDDSQLPKDRFSAERLKGVDSTLKIQPAELGDSAMYLCASSLSGGNQPQHFGDGTRLSIL.

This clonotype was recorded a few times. The CDR3 loop is CASSPSGTGGTEAFF. CDR3 nucleotides: TGCGCCAGCAGCCCCTCCGGGACAGGAGGCACTGAAGCTTTCTTT. The V call is TRBV5-1, the J call TRBJ1-1, with TRBD1 matching 8 bases. J lost 4 bases, V lost 4 bases, and 9 bases had no gene match. The CDR3 is 15 residues long. Germline V gene data show CDR1 as SGHRS and CDR2 as YFSETQ.

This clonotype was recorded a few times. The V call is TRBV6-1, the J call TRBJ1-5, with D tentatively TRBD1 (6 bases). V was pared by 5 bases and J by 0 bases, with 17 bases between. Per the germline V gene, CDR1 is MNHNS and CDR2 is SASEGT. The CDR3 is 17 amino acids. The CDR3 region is CASSQLSTGHSNQPQHF. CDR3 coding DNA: TGTGCCAGCAGTCAATTGTCGACAGGACATAGCAATCAGCCCCAGCATTTT.

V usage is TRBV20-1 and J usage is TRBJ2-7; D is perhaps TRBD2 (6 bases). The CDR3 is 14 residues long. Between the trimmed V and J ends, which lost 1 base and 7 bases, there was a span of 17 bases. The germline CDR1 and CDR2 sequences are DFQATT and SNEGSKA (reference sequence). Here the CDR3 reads CSARGHVLGREQYF. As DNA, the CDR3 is TGCAGTGCTAGAGGCCACGTTTTAGGGAGGGAGCAGTACTTC.

The CDR3 sequence: CACKGSREQFF. CDR3 bases: TGTGCCTGCAAGGGCTCCAGGGAGCAGTTCTTC. The rearrangement links TRBV6-1 to TRBJ2-1; unclear D gene. The CDR3 contains 11 residues. The V and J ends lost 11 bases and 10 bases respectively, with 15 bases between them. Looked up from germline, CDR1 is MNHNS and CDR2 is SASEGT.

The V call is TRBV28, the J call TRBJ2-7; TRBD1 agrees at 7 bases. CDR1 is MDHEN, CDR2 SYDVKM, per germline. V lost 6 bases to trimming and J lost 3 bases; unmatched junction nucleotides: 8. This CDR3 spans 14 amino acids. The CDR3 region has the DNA TGTGCCAGCAGCCGGGACAGAGCATACTACGAGCAGTACTTC. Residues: CASSRDRAYYEQYF.

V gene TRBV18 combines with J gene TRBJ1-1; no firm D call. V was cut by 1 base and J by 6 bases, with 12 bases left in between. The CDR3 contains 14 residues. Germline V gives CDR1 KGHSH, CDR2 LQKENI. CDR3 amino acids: CASSPQSGAPEAFF. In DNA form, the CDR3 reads TGTGCCAGCTCACCACAATCAGGAGCTCCTGAAGCTTTCTTT.

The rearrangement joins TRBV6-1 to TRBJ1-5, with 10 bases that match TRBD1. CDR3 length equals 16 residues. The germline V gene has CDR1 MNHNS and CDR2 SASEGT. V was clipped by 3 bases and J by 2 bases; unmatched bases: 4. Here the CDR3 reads CASSDRQGAGNQPQHF. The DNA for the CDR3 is TGTGCCAGCAGTGACAGACAGGGGGCTGGCAATCAGCCCCAGCATTTT.

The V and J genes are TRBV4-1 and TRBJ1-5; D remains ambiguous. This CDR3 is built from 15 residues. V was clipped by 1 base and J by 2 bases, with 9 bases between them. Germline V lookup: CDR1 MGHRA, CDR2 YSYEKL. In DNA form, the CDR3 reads TGCGCCAGCAGCCAAGGTTGGAGTGGCAATCAGCCCCAGCATTTT. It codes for CASSQGWSGNQPQHF.

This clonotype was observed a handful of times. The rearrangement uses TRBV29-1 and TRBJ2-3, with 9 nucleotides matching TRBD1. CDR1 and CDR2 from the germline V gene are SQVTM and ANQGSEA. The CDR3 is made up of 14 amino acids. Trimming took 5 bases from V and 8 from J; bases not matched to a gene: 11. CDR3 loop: CSVQQGATSGTQYF. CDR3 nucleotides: TGCAGCGTTCAACAGGGGGCCACCTCAGGTACGCAGTATTTT.

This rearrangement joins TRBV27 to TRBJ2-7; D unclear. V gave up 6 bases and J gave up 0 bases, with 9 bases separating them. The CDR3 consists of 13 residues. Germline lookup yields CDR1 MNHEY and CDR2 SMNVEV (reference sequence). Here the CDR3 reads CASRRRVSYEQYF. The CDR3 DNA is TGTGCCAGCAGACGAAGAGTCTCCTACGAGCAGTACTTC.

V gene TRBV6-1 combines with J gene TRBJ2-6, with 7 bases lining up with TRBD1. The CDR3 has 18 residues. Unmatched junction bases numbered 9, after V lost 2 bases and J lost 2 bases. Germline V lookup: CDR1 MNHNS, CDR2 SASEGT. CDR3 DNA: TGTGCCAGCAGTGAATCCTTCCGAGGGGGCGCTGGGGCCAACGTCCTGACTTTC. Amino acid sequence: CASSESFRGGAGANVLTF.

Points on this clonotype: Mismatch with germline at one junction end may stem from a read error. DNA of the CDR3: TGTGCCACCAGTAAGCGGGGCCGAGGGACTGAAGCTTTCTTT. Protein sequence: CATSKRGRGTEAFF. This chain joins TRBV28 and TRBJ1-1; maybe TRBD1 (5 bases). The CDR3 length is 14 residues. Germline assignment: CDR1 MDHEN and CDR2 SYDVKM.

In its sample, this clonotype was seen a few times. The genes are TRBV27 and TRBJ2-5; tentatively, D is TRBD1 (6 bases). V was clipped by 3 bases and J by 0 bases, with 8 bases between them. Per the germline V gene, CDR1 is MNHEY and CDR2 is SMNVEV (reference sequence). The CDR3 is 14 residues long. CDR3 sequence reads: CASSLDRNQETQYF. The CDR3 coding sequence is TGTGCCAGCAGTTTGGACAGAAACCAAGAGACCCAGTACTTC.

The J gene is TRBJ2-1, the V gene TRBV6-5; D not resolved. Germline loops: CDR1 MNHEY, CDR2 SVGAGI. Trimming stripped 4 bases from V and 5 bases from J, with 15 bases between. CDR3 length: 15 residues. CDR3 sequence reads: CASSFPRAGHNEQFF. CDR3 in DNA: TGTGCCAGCAGTTTCCCTAGGGCAGGCCACAATGAGCAGTTCTTC.

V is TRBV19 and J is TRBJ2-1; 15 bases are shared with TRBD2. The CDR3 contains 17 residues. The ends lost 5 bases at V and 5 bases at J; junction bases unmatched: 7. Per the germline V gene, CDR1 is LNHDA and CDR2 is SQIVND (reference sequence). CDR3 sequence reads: CASSSGTSGGLNNEQFF. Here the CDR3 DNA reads TGTGCCAGTAGTTCTGGGACTAGCGGGGGGTTGAACAATGAGCAGTTCTTC.